This entry features one T cell receptor (beta chain) sequence. Its antigen is unidentified. A much larger clone sits a single nucleotide away, making a read error possible. Germline V gene lookup returns CDR1 MNHEY and CDR2 SVGEGT. Deletions cut 8 bases from V and 0 bases from J, with 14 bases between. The CDR3 is 14 residues long. The sample comes from a study of T cells in Graves' hyperthyroidism and ophthalmopathy. Points from the study as a whole: Before onset, by a median of about six months, the model predicted ophthalmopathy.

Template material for amplifying TCR beta CDR3 regions consisted of RNA transcripts. First-round RT-PCR of the TCR CDR3 relied on the HTBI primer set. Using its own MiXCR run on the multiplex PCR reads, TCRdb lists one record per CDR3 protein. The sample lists approximately 560,000 distinct CDR3 sequences, 15% to 17% seen once, with about 7% in the top ten. The V and J genes are TRBV6-2 or TRBV6-3 and TRBJ2-7, with a tentative D call TRBD1 (6 bases). Sample: blood. The receptor's source is a woman aged 25 to 39 with Graves' hyperthyroidism. CDR3 coding DNA: TGTGCCAGCGGTGTAAACAGGGACTCCTACGAGCAGTACTTC. It yields the protein CASGVNRDSYEQYF.